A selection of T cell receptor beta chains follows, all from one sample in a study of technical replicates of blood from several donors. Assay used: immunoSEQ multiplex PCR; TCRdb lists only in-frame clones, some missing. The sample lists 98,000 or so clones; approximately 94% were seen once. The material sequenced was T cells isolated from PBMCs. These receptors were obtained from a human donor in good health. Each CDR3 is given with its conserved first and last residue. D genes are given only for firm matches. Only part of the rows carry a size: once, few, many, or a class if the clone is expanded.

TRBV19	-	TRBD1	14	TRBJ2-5	TGTGCCAGTACTCCGGGACAGGGGAGAGAGACCCAGTACTTC	CASTPGQGRETQYF
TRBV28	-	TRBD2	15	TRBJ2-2	TGTGCCAGCGAAGGGACGGGAGGGGACACCGGGGAGCTGTTTTTT	CASEGTGGDTGELFF
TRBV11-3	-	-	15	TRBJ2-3	TGTGCCAGCAGCTTAGCCATTGGGACTGCTCTTACGCAGTATTTT	CASSLAIGTALTQYF
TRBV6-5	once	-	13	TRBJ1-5	TGTGCCAGCAGTTACTCACGGAATCAGCCCCAGCATTTT	CASSYSRNQPQHF
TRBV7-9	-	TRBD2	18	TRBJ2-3	TGTGCCAGCAGCTTAACTAGCGGGGGGGTCCGTAGCACAGATACGCAGTATTTT	CASSLTSGGVRSTDTQYF
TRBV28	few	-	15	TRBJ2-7	TGTGCCAGCAGTGACTGGACAGATGCCTCCTACGAGCAGTACTTC	CASSDWTDASYEQYF
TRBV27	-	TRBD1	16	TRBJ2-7	TGTGCCAGCACCCTTAAAGGGGGCGGTTTGCCTTACGAGCAGTACTTC	CASTLKGGGLPYEQYF
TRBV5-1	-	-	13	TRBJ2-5	TGCGCCAGCAGCTTAGGGGCGGAAGAGACCCAGTACTTC	CASSLGAEETQYF
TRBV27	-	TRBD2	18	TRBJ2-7	TGTGCCAGCAGTTTATCCGGTACTAGCGGGGTACACTCCTACGAGCAGTACTTC	CASSLSGTSGVHSYEQYF
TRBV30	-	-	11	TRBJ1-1	TGTGCCTGGACCCCCATGGGCCAAGCTTTCTTT	CAWTPMGQAFF
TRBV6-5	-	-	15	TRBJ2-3	TGTGCCAGCAGTTACTCGATGGTGCGCGGGGATACGCAGTATTTT	CASSYSMVRGDTQYF
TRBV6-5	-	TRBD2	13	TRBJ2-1	TGTGCCAGCCGCCGGGACTACCTCAGCGAGCAGTTCTTC	CASRRDYLSEQFF
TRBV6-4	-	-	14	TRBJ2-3	TGTGCCAGCAGGCGAGGGTGGAGAATCGGTACGCAGTATTTT	CASRRGWRIGTQYF
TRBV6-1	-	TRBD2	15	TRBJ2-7	TGTGCCAGCAGTGTTTCTAGCGGGGCTACCTACGAGCAGTACTTC	CASSVSSGATYEQYF
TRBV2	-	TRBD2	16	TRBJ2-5	TGTGCCAGCAGTTCCCCGGGACTAGCGGCTAAAGAGACCCAGTACTTC	CASSSPGLAAKETQYF
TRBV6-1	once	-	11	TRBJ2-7	TGTGCCAGCAGTGCGGTCTACGAGCAGTACTTC	CASSAVYEQYF
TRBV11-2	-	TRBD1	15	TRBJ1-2	TGTGCCAGCAGGAAACCGGGACAGGGGTCCTATGGCTACACCTTC	CASRKPGQGSYGYTF
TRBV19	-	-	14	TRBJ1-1	TGTGCCAGTAGTATAGATCGGGAGGGAACTGAAGCTTTCTTT	CASSIDREGTEAFF
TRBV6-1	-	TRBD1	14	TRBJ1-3	TGTGCCAGCACCACCCGACAGGGGGCTAACACCATATATTTT	CASTTRQGANTIYF
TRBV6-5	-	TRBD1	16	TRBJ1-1	TGTGCCAGCAGTTACCGACAGGGGGTTATCGACACTGAAGCTTTCTTT	CASSYRQGVIDTEAFF
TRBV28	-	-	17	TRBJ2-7	TGTGCCAGCAGGACAAGGGGCCAGGGGTGGCCTCGCTGGGAGCAGTACTTC	CASRTRGQGWPRWEQYF
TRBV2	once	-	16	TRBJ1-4	TGTGCCAGCACCCGAAAGGGGTCCATCTTAAATGAAAAACTGTTTTTT	CASTRKGSILNEKLFF
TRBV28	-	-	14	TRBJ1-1	TGTGCCAGCATACGTTCCATGGGGAGCACTGAAGCTTTCTTT	CASIRSMGSTEAFF
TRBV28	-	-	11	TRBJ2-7	TGTGCCAGTGGTTGGGGGCCCGAGCAGTACTTC	CASGWGPEQYF
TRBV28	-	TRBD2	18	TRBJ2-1	TGTGCCAGCAGTACTACAGGGGCTAGCGGGAGAGGGACCAATGAGCAGTTCTTC	CASSTTGASGRGTNEQFF
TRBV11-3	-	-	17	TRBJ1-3	TGTGCCAGCAGCTTAGAGCAAGGACACCTCACTGGAAACACCATATATTTT	CASSLEQGHLTGNTIYF
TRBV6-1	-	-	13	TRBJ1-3	TGTGCCAGCAGTGAAACAGGGAAGGTCCCCATATATTTT	CASSETGKVPIYF
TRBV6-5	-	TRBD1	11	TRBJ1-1	TGTGCCAGCAAACAGGGGTCTGAAGCTTTCTTT	CASKQGSEAFF
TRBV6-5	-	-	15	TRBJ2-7	TGTGCCAGCAGTCTCCTCGGTACGGGGGTCTACGAGCAGTACTTC	CASSLLGTGVYEQYF
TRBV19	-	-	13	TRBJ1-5	TGTGCCAGTAGTCGTAAGGAGCATCAGCCCCAGCATTTT	CASSRKEHQPQHF
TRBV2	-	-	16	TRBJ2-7	TGTGCCAGCAGTGAAGGGCTTTGGCATCTTCCCTACGAGCAGTACTTC	CASSEGLWHLPYEQYF
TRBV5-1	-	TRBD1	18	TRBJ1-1	TGCGCCAGCCATGGACAGGGGGCAAACCCCGCTTTGAACACTGAAGCTTTCTTT	CASHGQGANPALNTEAFF
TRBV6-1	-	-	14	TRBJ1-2	TGTGCCAGCTGGGGGGGCGCGTTCTTCTATGGCTACACCTTC	CASWGGAFFYGYTF
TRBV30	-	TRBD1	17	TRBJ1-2	TGTGCCTGGCGTAGGATATTGTTCGGACAGGGGGCCTATGGCTACACCTTC	CAWRRILFGQGAYGYTF
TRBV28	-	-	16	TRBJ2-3	TGTGCCAGCAGTTTGTCTCCTGGGAGGAAGAAAGATACGCAGTATTTT	CASSLSPGRKKDTQYF
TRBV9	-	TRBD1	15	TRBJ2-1	TGTGCCAGCAGCGCGGGACAGGGGGCCTACAATGAGCAGTTCTTC	CASSAGQGAYNEQFF
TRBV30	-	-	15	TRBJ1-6	TGTGCCTGGAGTGTTCAGGTCCTCTATAATTCACCCCTCCACTTT	CAWSVQVLYNSPLHF
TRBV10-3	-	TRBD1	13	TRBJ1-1	TGTGCCATCAGTGTCCAGGGGGGCACTGAAGCTTTCTTT	CAISVQGGTEAFF
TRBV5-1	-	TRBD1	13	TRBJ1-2	TGCGCCAGCAACCGGGACAGGGACTATGGCTACACCTTC	CASNRDRDYGYTF
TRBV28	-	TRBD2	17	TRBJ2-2	TGTGCCAGCAGTTTACGGTATTTCGCGGGAGGGAGCGGGGAGCTGTTTTTT	CASSLRYFAGGSGELFF
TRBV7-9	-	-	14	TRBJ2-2	TGTGCCAGCAGGGCGATCAGCGGAACCGGGGAGCTGTTTTTT	CASRAISGTGELFF
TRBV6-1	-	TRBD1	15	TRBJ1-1	TGTGCCAGCAAGGTTTATGACAGGGCCAGCCTAAAAGCTTTCTTT	CASKVYDRASLKAFF
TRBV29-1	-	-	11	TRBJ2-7	TGCAGCGTTGAACTATCCTACGAGCAGTACTTC	CSVELSYEQYF
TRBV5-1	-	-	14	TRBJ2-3	TGCGCCAGCAGCTTATTCAGGGCAACAGATACGCAGTATTTT	CASSLFRATDTQYF
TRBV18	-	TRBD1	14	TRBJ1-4	TGTGCCAGCTCACTCGGGGACAGCAATGAAAAACTGTTTTTT	CASSLGDSNEKLFF
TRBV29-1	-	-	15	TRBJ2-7	TGCAGCGTAGGGGTTTTGTTGGCGAAGTACTACGAGCAGTACTTC	CSVGVLLAKYYEQYF
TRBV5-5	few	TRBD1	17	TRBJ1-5	TGTGCCAGCAGCCGTGGCCGAATGGGACAGGGGAATCAGCCCCAGCATTTT	CASSRGRMGQGNQPQHF
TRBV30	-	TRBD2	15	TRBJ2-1	TGTGCCTGGAGTGCCCCCTGGCGGGGGGGCCCACCGCAGTTCTTC	CAWSAPWRGGPPQFF
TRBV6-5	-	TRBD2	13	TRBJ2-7	TGTGCCAGTGGGGGACTAGCGGACTACGAGCAGTACTTC	CASGGLADYEQYF
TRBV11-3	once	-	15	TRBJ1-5	TGTGCCAGCAGCCCCGAGGGAGCAGGAAATCAGCCCCAGCATTTT	CASSPEGAGNQPQHF
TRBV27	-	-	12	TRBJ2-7	TGTGCCAGCAGTTTGAGCCCCGGCGAGCAGTACTTC	CASSLSPGEQYF
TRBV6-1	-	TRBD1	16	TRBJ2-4	TGTGCCAGCAGTGGACAGGGTGTGGTAGGAAAAAACATTCAGTACTTC	CASSGQGVVGKNIQYF
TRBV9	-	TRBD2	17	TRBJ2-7	TGTGCCAGCAGCGTGGATCCGGGACTAGCCTACCGGGGCGAGCAGTACTTC	CASSVDPGLAYRGEQYF
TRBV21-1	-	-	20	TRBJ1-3	TGTGCCAGCAGCAACTTGACCAGGGCCATCATATTCTTCTCTGGAAACACCATATATTTT	CASSNLTRAIIFFSGNTIYF
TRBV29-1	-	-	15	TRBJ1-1	TGCAGCGTTGTGTTGTTCGCGGGGGTGAACACTGAAGCTTTCTTT	CSVVLFAGVNTEAFF